The present T cell receptor beta chain was sequenced within a study of T-cell reconstitution after alpha-beta-depleted transplantation in children. J was trimmed by 5 bases and V by 5 bases; bases with no gene match: 9. This CDR3 spans 15 amino acids. Germline CDR1 reads MNHEY; CDR2 reads SMNVEV (reference sequence). The authors prepared the TCRbeta library with unique molecular identifiers. A single record per CDR3 protein comes from TCRdb applying MiXCR to the PCR reads. In the table there are 200,000 to 250,000 distinct CDR3 sequences, 6.6% of which are singletons. This chain uses TRBV27 with TRBJ1-5; 7 positions agree with TRBD1. Sequences were derived from PBMCs, sampled before TCRalphabeta/CD19-depleted stem cell transplant. The TCR comes from a boy aged 2-15 years with acute lymphoblastic leukemia, due to receive a stem cell transplant. The CDR3: CASSPADRVDQPQHF. As DNA, the CDR3 is TGTGCCAGCAGTCCCGCAGACAGGGTCGATCAGCCCCAGCATTTT.